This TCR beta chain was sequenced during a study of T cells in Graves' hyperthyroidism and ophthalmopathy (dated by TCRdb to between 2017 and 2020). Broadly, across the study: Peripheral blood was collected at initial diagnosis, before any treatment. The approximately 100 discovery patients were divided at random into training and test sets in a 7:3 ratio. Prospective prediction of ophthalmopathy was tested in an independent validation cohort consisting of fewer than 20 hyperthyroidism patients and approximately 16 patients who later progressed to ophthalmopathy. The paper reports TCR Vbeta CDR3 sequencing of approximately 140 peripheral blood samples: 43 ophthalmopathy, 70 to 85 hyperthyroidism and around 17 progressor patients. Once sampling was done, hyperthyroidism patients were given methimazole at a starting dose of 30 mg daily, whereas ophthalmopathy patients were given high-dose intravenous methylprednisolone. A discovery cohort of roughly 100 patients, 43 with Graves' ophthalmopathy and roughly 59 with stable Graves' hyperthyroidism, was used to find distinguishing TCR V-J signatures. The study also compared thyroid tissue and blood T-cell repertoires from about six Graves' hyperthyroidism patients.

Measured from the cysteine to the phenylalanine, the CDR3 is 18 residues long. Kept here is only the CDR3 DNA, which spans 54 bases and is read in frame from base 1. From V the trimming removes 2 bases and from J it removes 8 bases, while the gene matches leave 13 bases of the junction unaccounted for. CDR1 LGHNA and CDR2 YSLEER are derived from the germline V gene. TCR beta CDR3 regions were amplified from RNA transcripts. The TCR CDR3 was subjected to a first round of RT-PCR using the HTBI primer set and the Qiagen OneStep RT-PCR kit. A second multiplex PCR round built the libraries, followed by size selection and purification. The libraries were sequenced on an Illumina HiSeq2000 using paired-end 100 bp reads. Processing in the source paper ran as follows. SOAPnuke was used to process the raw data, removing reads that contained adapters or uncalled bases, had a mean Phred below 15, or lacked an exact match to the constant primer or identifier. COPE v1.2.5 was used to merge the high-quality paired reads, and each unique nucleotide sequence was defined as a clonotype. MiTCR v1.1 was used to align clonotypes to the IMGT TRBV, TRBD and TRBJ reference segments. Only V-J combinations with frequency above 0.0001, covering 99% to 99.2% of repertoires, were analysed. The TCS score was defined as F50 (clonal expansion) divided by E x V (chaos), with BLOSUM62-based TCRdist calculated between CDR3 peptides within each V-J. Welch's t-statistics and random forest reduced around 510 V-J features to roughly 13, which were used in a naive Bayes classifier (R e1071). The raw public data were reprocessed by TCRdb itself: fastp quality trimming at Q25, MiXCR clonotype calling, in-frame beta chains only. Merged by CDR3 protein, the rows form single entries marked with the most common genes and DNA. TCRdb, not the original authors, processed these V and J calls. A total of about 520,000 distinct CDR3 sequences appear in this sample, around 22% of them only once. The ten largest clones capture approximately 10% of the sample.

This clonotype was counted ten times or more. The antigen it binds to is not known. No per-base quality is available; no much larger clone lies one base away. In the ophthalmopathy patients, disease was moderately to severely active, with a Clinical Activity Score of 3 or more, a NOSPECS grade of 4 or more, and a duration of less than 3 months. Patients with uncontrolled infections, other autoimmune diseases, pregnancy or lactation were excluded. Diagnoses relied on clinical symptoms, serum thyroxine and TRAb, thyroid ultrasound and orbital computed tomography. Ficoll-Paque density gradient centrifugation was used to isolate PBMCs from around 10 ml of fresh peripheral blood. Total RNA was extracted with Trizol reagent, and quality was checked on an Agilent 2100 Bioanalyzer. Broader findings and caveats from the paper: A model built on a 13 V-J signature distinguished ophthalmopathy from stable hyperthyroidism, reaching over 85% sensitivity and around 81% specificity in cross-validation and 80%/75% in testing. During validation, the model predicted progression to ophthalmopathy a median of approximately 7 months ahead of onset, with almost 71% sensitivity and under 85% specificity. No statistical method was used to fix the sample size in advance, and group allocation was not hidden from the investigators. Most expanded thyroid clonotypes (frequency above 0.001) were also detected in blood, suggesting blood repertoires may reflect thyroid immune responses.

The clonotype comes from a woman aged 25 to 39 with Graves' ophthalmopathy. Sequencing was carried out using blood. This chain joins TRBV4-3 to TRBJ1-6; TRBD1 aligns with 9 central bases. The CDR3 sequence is CASSQYSSGTGYDSPLHF. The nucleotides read TGCGCCAGCAGCCAATACTCGTCCGGGACAGGGTATGATTCACCCCTCCACTTT.